The present T cell receptor beta chain was sequenced within a study of blood T cells in healthy people across ages. Then a second PCR, running roughly 7 to 11 cycles, was carried out with a sample-barcoded 5' primer and a J-beta primer mix. TCRdb called the 5' RACE reads again in MiXCR, with one record for every CDR3 protein. The sample contains 1,500,000 or so distinct CDR3 sequences, 45% to 70% of which appear only once. The CDR3 sequence is 14 residues long. Per the germline V gene, CDR1 is LGHNA and CDR2 is YSLEER. The V and J ends lost 5 bases and 4 bases respectively, with 15 bases between them.

The chain carries TRBV4-3 and TRBJ2-7; D possibly matches TRBD1 or TRBD2 (5 bases each). Sequencing was performed on blood. The sequence derives from a man younger than 30 in good health. CDR3 DNA: TGCGCCAGCAGCTACCGGGACGGTACATACGAGCAGTACTTC. As protein: CASSYRDGTYEQYF.